This T cell receptor beta chain was retrieved from a study of OX40 agonist ivuxolimab in advanced cancers. The table came from immunoSEQ multiplex PCR; TCRdb's copy has only in-frame clones and leaves some out. The sample consists of some 60,000 clones, around 90% of them appearing once. Per germline, CDR1 SGHRS and CDR2 YFSETQ. This CDR3 comprises 13 residues. The V and J ends lost 3 bases and 4 bases respectively, with 11 bases between them. Autoimmune disease history or systemic immunosuppression led to patient exclusion. V usage is TRBV5-1 and J usage is TRBJ2-7; D remains ambiguous. Sequenced here: CD4+ or CD8+ T cells sorted from blood, sampled in a trial of the OX40 agonist ivuxolimab. This TCR was sampled from an adult with an advanced solid tumor such as melanoma, head and neck, liver or kidney cancer. CDR3: CASSSIPPYEQYF. In DNA, the CDR3 is TGCGCCAGCAGCTCAATCCCGCCGTACGAGCAGTACTTC.